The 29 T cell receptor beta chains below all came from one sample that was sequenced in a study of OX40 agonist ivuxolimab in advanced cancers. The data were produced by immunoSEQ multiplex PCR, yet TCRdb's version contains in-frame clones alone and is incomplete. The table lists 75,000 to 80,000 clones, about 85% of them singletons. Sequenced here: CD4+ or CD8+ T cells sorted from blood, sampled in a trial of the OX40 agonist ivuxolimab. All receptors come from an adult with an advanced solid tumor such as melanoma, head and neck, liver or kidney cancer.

CDR3 sequence reads: CASSSPGQGDEKLFF. The CDR3 region has the DNA TGTGCCAGCAGCTCGCCGGGACAGGGGGATGAAAAACTGTTTTTT. V gene TRBV5-8 combines with J gene TRBJ1-4; 11 nucleotides agree with TRBD1. The CDR3 has 15 amino acids. Germline CDR1 reads SGHTS; CDR2 reads YDEGEE. The V and J ends lost 3 bases and 6 bases, in that order; junction bases with no gene match: 4.

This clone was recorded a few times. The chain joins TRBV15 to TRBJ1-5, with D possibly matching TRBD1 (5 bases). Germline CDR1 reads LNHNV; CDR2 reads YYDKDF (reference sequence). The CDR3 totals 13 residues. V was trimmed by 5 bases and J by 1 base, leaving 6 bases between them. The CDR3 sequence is CATSWGSNQPQHF. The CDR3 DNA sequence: TGTGCCACCAGCTGGGGGAGCAATCAGCCCCAGCATTTT.

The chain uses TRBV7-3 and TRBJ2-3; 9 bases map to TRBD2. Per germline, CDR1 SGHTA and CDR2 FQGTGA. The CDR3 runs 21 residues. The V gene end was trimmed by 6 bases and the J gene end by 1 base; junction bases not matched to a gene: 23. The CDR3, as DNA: TGTGCCAGCAGACAAAGCTCAGGCGGGACTAGCTCTTACCTCGGCACAGATACGCAGTATTTT. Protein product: CASRQSSGGTSSYLGTDTQYF.

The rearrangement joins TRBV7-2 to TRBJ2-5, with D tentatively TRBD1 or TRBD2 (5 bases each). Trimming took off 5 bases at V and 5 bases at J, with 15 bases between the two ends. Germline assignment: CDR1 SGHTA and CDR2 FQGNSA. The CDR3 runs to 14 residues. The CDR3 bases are TGTGCCAGCAGCCCTGGGACCGTAGGGGAGACCCAGTACTTC. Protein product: CASSPGTVGETQYF.

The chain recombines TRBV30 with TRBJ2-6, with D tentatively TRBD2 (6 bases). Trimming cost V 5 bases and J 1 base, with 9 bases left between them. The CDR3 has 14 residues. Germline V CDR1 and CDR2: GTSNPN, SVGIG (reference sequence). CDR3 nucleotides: TGTGCCTGGGGAGGGTCTTCTGGGGCCAACGTCCTGACTTTC. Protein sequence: CAWGGSSGANVLTF. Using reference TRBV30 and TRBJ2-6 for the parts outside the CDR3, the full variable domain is SQTIHQWPATLVQPVGSPLSLECTVEGTSNPNLYWYRQAAGRGLQLLFYSVGIGQISSEVPQNLSASRPQDRQFILSSKKLLLSDSGFYLCAWGGSSGANVLTFGAGSRLTVL.

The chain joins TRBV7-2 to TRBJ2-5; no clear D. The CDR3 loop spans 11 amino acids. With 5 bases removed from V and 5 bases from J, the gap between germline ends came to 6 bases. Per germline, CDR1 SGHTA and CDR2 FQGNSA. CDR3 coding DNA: TGTGCCAGCAGCCCGTGGGAGACCCAGTACTTC. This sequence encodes CASSPWETQYF. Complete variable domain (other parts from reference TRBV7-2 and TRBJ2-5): GAGVSQSPSNKVTEKGKDVELRCDPISGHTALYWYRQSLGQGLEFLIYFQGNSAPDKSGLPSDRFSAERTGGSVSTLTIQRTQQEDSAVYLCASSPWETQYFGPGTRLLVL.

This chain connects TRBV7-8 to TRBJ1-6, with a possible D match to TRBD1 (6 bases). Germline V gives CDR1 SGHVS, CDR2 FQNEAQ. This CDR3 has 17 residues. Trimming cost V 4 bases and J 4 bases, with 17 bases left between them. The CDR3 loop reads CASSSRGGGTYNSPLHF. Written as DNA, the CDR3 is TGTGCCAGCAGCTCCCGTGGCGGGGGGACATATAATTCACCCCTCCACTTT.

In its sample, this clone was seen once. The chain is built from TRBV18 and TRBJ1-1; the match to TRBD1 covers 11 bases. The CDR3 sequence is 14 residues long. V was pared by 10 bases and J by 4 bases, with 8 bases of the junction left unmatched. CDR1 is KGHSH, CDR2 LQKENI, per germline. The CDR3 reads CATGGGQGGTEAFF. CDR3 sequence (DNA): TGTGCCACGGGAGGGGGACAGGGGGGCACTGAAGCTTTCTTT.

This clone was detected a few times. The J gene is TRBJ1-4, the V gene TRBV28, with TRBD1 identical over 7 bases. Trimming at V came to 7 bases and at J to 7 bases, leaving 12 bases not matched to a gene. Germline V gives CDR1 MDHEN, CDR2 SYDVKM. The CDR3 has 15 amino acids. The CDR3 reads CASTPGGGAGEKLFF. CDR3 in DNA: TGTGCCAGCACACCGGGAGGGGGCGCCGGTGAAAAACTGTTTTTT.

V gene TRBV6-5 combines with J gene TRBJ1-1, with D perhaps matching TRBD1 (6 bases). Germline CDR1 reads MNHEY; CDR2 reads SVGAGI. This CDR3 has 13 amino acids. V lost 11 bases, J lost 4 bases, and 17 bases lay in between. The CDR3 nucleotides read TGTGCCTCCTCGAGGGGGTTTGGCACTGAAGCTTTCTTT. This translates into CASSRGFGTEAFF.

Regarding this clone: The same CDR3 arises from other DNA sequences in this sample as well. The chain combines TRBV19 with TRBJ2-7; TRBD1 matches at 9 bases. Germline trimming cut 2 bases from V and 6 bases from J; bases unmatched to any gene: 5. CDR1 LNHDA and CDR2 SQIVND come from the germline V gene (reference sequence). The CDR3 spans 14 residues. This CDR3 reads CASSIPGQGSEQYF. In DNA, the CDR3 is TGTGCCAGTAGTATACCGGGACAGGGATCCGAGCAGTACTTC.

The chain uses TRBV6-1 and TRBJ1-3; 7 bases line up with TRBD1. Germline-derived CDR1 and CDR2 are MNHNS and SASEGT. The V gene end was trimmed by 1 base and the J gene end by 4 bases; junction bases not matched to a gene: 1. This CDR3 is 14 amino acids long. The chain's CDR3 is CASSEVDRGNTIYF. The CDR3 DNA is TGTGCCAGCAGTGAAGTGGACAGGGGAAACACCATATATTTT.

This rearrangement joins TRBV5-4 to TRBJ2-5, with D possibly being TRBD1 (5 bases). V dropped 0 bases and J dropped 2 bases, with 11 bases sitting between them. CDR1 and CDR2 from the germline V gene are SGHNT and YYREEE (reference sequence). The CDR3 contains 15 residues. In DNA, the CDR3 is TGTGCCAGCAGCTTGGGTGTGGGGCAGCAAGAGACCCAGTACTTC. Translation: CASSLGVGQQETQYF.

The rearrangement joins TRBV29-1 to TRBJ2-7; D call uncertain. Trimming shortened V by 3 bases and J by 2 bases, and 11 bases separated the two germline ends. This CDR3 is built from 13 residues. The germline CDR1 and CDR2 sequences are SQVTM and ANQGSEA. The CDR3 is CSVEVYSTYEQYF. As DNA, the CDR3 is TGCAGCGTTGAGGTGTACTCAACCTACGAGCAGTACTTC.

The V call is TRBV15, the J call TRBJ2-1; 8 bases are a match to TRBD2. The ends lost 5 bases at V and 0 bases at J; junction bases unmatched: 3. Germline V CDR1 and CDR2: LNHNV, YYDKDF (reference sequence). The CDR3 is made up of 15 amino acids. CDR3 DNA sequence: TGTGCCACCAGCTTCAGCGGGAGCTCCTACAATGAGCAGTTCTTC. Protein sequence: CATSFSGSSYNEQFF. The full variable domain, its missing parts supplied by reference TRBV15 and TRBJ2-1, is DAMVIQNPRYQVTQFGKPVTLSCSQTLNHNVMYWYQQKSSQAPKLLFHYYDKDFNNEADTPDNFQSRRPNTSFCFLDIRSPGLGDTAMYLCATSFSGSSYNEQFFGPGTRLTVL.

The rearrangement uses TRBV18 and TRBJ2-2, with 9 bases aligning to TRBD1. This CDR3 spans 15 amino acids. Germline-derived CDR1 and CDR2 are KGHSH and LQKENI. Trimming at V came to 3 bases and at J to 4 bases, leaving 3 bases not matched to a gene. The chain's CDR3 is CASSPKTGGTGELFF. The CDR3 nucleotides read TGTGCCAGCTCACCTAAGACAGGGGGCACCGGGGAGCTGTTTTTT.

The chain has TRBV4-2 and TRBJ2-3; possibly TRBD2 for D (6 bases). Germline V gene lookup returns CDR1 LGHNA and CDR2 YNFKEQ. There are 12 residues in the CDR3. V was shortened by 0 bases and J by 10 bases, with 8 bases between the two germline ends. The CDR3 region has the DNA TGTGCCAGCAGCCAAGACTCGGGGGCGCAGTATTTT. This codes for CASSQDSGAQYF.

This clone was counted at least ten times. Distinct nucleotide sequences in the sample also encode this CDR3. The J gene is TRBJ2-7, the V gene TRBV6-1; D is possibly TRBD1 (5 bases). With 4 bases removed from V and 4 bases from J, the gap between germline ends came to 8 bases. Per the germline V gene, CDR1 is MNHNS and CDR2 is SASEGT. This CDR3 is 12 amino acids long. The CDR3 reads CASSVTEYEQYF. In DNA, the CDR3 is TGTGCCAGCAGTGTGACAGAGTACGAGCAGTACTTC.

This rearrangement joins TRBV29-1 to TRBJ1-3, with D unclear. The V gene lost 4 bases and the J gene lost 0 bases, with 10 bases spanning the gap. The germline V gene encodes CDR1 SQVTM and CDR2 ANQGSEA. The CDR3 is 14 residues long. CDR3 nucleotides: TGCAGCGTTGTAGGTACGACCTCTGGAAACACCATATATTTT. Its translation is CSVVGTTSGNTIYF.

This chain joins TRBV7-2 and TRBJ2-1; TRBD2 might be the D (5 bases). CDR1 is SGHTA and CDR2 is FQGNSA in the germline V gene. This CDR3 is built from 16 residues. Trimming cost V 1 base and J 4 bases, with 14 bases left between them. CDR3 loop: CASSLEGSVAYNEQFF. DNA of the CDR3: TGTGCCAGCAGCTTAGAGGGTAGCGTGGCTTACAATGAGCAGTTCTTC.

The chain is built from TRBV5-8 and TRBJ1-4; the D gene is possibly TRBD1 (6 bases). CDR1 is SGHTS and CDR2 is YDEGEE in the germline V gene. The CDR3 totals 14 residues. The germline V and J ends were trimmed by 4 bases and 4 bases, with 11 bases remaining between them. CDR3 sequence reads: CASSLDRNNEKLFF. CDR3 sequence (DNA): TGTGCCAGCAGCCTGGACAGAAATAATGAAAAACTGTTTTTT.

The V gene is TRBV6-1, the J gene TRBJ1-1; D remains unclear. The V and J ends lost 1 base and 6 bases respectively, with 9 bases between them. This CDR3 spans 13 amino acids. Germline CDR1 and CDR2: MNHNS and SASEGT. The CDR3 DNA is TGTGCCAGCAGTGAAGGCATTTGGGCTGAAGCTTTCTTT. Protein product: CASSEGIWAEAFF.

CDR3 protein: CASSSDDTYYNSPLHF. The CDR3 nucleotides read TGCGCCAGCAGCTCCGATGACACCTACTATAATTCACCCCTCCACTTT. The rearrangement uses TRBV5-1 and TRBJ1-6; D not resolved. The CDR3 has 16 amino acids. Deletions cut 3 bases from V and 3 bases from J, with 13 bases between. Germline V gene data show CDR1 as SGHRS and CDR2 as YFSETQ. The variable domain in full, with the rest retrieved from reference TRBV5-1 and TRBJ1-6, is KAGVTQTPRYLIKTRGQQVTLSCSPISGHRSVSWYQQTPGQGLQFLFEYFSETQRNKGNFPGRFSGRQFSNSRSEMNVSTLELGDSALYLCASSSDDTYYNSPLHFGNGTRLTVT.

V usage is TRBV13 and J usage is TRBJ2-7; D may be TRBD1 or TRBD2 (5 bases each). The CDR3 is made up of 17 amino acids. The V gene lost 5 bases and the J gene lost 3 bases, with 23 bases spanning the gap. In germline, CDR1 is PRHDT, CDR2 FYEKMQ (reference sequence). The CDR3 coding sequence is TGTGCCAGCAGCGGACTTTTGGGCAGGGAGCAACACTACGAGCAGTACTTC. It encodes CASSGLLGREQHYEQYF.

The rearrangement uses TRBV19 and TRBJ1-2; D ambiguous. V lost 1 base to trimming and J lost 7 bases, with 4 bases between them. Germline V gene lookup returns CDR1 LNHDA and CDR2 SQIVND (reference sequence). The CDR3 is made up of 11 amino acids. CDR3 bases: TGTGCCAGTAGTATAGGGGGTGGCTACACCTTC. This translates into CASSIGGGYTF.

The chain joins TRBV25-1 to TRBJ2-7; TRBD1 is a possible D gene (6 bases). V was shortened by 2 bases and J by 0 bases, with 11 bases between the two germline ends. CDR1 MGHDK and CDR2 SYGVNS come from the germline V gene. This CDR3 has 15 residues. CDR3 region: CASSEGQPSSYEQYF. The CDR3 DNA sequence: TGTGCCAGCAGTGAAGGACAGCCTAGCTCCTACGAGCAGTACTTC.

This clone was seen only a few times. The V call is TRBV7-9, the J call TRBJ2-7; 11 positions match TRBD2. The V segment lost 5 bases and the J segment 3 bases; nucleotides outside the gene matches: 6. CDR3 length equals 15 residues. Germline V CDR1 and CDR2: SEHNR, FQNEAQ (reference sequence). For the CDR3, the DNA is TGTGCCAGCAGCGCAACCGGGACTAGCGGCTACGAGCAGTACTTC. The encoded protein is CASSATGTSGYEQYF.

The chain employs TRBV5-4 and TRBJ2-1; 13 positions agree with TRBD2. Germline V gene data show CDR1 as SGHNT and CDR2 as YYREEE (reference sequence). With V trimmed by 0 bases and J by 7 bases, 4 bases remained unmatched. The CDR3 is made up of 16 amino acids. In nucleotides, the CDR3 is TGTGCCAGCAGCTTGGGGACTAGCGGGAGAATGAATGAGCAGTTCTTC. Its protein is CASSLGTSGRMNEQFF.

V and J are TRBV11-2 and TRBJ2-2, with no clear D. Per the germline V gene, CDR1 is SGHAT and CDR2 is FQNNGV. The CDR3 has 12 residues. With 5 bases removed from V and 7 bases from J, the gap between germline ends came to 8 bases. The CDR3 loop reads CASSLVRGELFF. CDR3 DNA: TGTGCCAGCAGCCTCGTCCGCGGGGAGCTGTTTTTT.